Below are 27 T cell receptor beta chains sequenced from a single sample in a study of early T cells in non-severe SARS-CoV-2 infection. MiXCR, applied by TCRdb to the 5' RACE reads, yields one record per CDR3 protein. The data hold 65,000 to 70,000 distinct CDR3 sequences, with roughly a tenth observed a single time. Material for sequencing was whole blood. These receptors were obtained from an adult who was a healthcare worker with PCR-confirmed SARS-CoV-2 infection or an uninfected control (not recorded which).

In its sample, this clonotype was seen a few times. The chain couples TRBV7-9 to TRBJ1-4, with TRBD1 identical over 10 bases. Germline CDR1 reads SEHNR; CDR2 reads FQNEAQ (reference sequence). Trimming cost V 8 bases and J 8 bases; bases outside gene matches: 8. The CDR3 extends over 14 amino acids. DNA of the CDR3: TGTGCCAGCGGCATCCGGGACAGGGGAGAAAAACTGTTTTTT. This translates into CASGIRDRGEKLFF.

The chain links TRBV27 to TRBJ1-5; TRBD1 might be the D (6 bases). Germline V gene lookup returns CDR1 MNHEY and CDR2 SMNVEV (reference sequence). V lost 10 bases and J 6 bases, leaving 16 bases between the germline ends. The CDR3 sequence is 13 residues long. The CDR3 sequence: CATRGKEGQPQHF. CDR3 DNA: TGTGCCACGAGGGGGAAGGAAGGTCAGCCCCAGCATTTT.

In this sample, this clonotype turned up many times. Sequence at one end of the junction differs from germline and may be a read error. The chain uses TRBV18 and TRBJ1-1; perhaps TRBD1 as D (6 bases). Germline V CDR1 and CDR2: KGHSH, LQKENI. The CDR3 has 16 residues. The CDR3 here is CASSPPGRGRNTEAFF. In nucleotides, the CDR3 is TGTGCCAGCTCCCCACCGGGACGGGGGCGGAACACTGAAGCTTTCTTT.

This clonotype was seen at least ten times. V usage is TRBV6-5 and J usage is TRBJ1-6; no clear D gene. Germline V lookup: CDR1 MNHEY, CDR2 SVGAGI. The CDR3 spans 13 residues. V shed 6 bases and J shed 7 bases, with 10 bases lying between them. The DNA for the CDR3 is TGTGCCAGCAGCCCCGCCCACAATTCACCCCTCCACTTT. Protein product: CASSPAHNSPLHF.

At least ten counts were recorded for this clonotype. The rearrangement uses TRBV5-1 and TRBJ2-7, with 8 bases matching TRBD2. The ends lost 3 bases at V and 0 bases at J; junction bases unmatched: 20. Germline CDR1 reads SGHRS; CDR2 reads YFSETQ. The CDR3 is made up of 20 amino acids. The CDR3 sequence is CASSCRRSGSSGPNSYEQYF. CDR3 DNA sequence: TGCGCCAGCAGCTGCCGGAGGTCCGGTTCTAGCGGGCCAAACTCCTACGAGCAGTACTTC.

V usage is TRBV7-3 and J usage is TRBJ2-2, with TRBD1 as a possible D gene (5 bases). The CDR3 has 14 residues. Per the germline V gene, CDR1 is SGHTA and CDR2 is FQGTGA. Trimming took off 5 bases at V and 4 bases at J, with 11 bases between the two ends. The CDR3 loop is CASSRDSFTGELFF. The CDR3 region has the DNA TGTGCCAGCAGCCGCGACAGTTTCACCGGGGAGCTGTTTTTT.

Only a few counts were recorded for this clonotype. The chain joins TRBV5-1 to TRBJ2-1; D unclear. Germline V gene lookup returns CDR1 SGHRS and CDR2 YFSETQ. With 0 bases removed from V and 8 bases from J, the gap between germline ends came to 18 bases. The CDR3 extends over 16 amino acids. DNA of the CDR3: TGCGCCAGCAGCTTGGTTCTGGCGGTCGGTGGGGATGAGCAGTTCTTC. This encodes CASSLVLAVGGDEQFF.

In its sample, this clonotype was seen many times. The gene calls are TRBV6-2 or TRBV6-3 and TRBJ2-1, with 8 positions matching TRBD2. Germline CDR1 is MNHEY and CDR2 is SVGEGT. J gave up 6 bases and V 4 bases, and 5 bases lay outside the gene matches. There are 14 residues in the CDR3. As DNA, the CDR3 is TGTGCCAGCAGTTCCCGGGAGGGCCGCAATGAGCAGTTCTTC. It is translated as CASSSREGRNEQFF.

This clonotype was detected ten times or more. V gene TRBV12-3 or TRBV12-4 combines with J gene TRBJ2-7; 8 nucleotides match TRBD2. The CDR3 runs 13 residues. J was trimmed by 7 bases and V by 4 bases; bases with no gene match: 6. The CDR3 loop is CASSSGGVREQYF. CDR3 coding DNA: TGTGCCAGCAGTTCCGGGGGGGTAAGGGAGCAGTACTTC.

Only a few counts were recorded for this clonotype. V and J are TRBV6-5 and TRBJ2-4, with D perhaps being TRBD1 or TRBD2 (6 bases each). This CDR3 spans 21 amino acids. CDR1 and CDR2 from the germline V gene are MNHEY and SVGAGI. V lost 9 bases and J lost 0, with 33 bases in between. The CDR3 nucleotides read TGTGCCAGAGTAACCGGGGGCCGGGAACCCCCACTATCACTAGCCAAAAACATTCAGTACTTC. Translating gives CARVTGGREPPLSLAKNIQYF.

This clonotype was observed at least ten times. The chain combines TRBV3-1 with TRBJ2-3; the match to TRBD2 covers 12 bases. The CDR3 covers 13 residues. Trimming took 9 bases from V and 5 from J; bases not matched to a gene: 3. In germline, CDR1 is LGHDT, CDR2 YNNKEL (reference sequence). CDR3 protein: CARQLAGGDTQYF. The CDR3 bases are TGTGCCAGACAACTAGCGGGAGGAGATACGCAGTATTTT.

This clonotype has more than one count but fewer than ten. Here the CDR3 DNA reads TGCAGCGGGACCGATAGGGGTCGGGGCTACACCTTC. It translates to CSGTDRGRGYTF. This sequence joins TRBV29-1 and TRBJ1-2; a possible D gene is TRBD1 (5 bases). Germline lookup yields CDR1 SQVTM and CDR2 ANQGSEA. The CDR3 spans 12 residues. V lost 7 bases and J lost 8, with 17 bases in between. Using reference TRBV29-1 and TRBJ1-2 for the parts outside the CDR3, the full variable domain is SAVISQKPSRDICQRGTSLTIQCQVDSQVTMMFWYRQQPGQSLTLIATANQGSEATYESGFVIDKFPISRPNLTFSTLTVSNMSPEDSSIYLCSGTDRGRGYTFGSGTRLTVV.

The chain carries TRBV28 and TRBJ2-7; D uncertain. The germline CDR1 and CDR2 sequences are MDHEN and SYDVKM. This CDR3 contains 13 residues. Trimming left V 5 bases short and J 3 bases short, with 11 bases between. The DNA for the CDR3 is TGTGCCAGCAGTCCCATATCAGGCTACGAGCAGTACTTC. Its translation is CASSPISGYEQYF.

This clonotype was seen a handful of times. This rearrangement joins TRBV18 to TRBJ2-1; 10 bases map to TRBD1. The CDR3 runs 20 residues. Germline V gene lookup returns CDR1 KGHSH and CDR2 LQKENI. V trimming: 2 bases; J trimming: 3 bases; junction bases outside the gene matches: 16. DNA for the CDR3: TGTGCCAGCTCACCAGGGACAGGGGCTATGAACTACGACCTCTACAATGAGCAGTTCTTC. As protein: CASSPGTGAMNYDLYNEQFF.

This clonotype was observed many times. The chain uses TRBV4-1 and TRBJ2-2, with 8 bases that match TRBD2. The CDR3 covers 17 residues. The V and J ends lost 4 bases and 5 bases, in that order; junction bases with no gene match: 12. Germline CDR1 reads MGHRA; CDR2 reads YSYEKL. For the CDR3, the DNA is TGCGCCAGCAGCCCATTTGGGGCGGGAGGAGGTACCGGGGAGCTGTTTTTT. This sequence encodes CASSPFGAGGGTGELFF.

CDR3 sequence: CAISVGQGMGYEQYF. CDR3 sequence (DNA): TGTGCCATCAGTGTGGGCCAGGGGATGGGCTACGAGCAGTACTTC. This chain links TRBV10-3 with TRBJ2-7, with D possibly matching TRBD1 (6 bases). Germline V CDR1 and CDR2: ENHRY, SYGVKD. CDR3 length: 15 residues. The V and J ends lost 4 bases and 3 bases respectively, with 16 bases between them.

The V call is TRBV10-3, the J call TRBJ2-7; D is unclear. CDR3 size: 11 residues. Germline V CDR1 and CDR2: ENHRY, SYGVKD. Trimming removed 1 base at V and 5 bases at J, with 3 bases between. CDR3 protein: CAISEWDEQYF. The CDR3 DNA follows: TGTGCCATCAGTGAGTGGGACGAGCAGTACTTC.

The chain's CDR3 is CAGKSRRRPDTQYF. The CDR3 nucleotides read TGTGCCGGCAAAAGTAGACGCAGACCAGATACGCAGTATTTT. V usage is TRBV27 and J usage is TRBJ2-3; D remains unclear. Germline V CDR1 and CDR2: MNHEY, SMNVEV (reference sequence). The CDR3 length is 14 residues. V was pared by 11 bases and J by 4 bases, with 19 bases between.

This clonotype was detected many times. The chain joins TRBV4-1 to TRBJ2-7, with D possibly matching TRBD1 (5 bases). V lost 1 base, J lost 2 bases, and 12 bases lay in between. Germline V lookup: CDR1 MGHRA, CDR2 YSYEKL. The CDR3 runs to 15 residues. The CDR3 protein is CASSQVYQGTYEQYF. In nucleotides, the CDR3 is TGCGCCAGCAGCCAAGTCTATCAGGGAACCTACGAGCAGTACTTC.

The chain links TRBV29-1 to TRBJ2-7; D call uncertain. The CDR3 is made up of 11 amino acids. Germline CDR1 SQVTM, CDR2 ANQGSEA. Trimming shortened V by 4 bases and J by 4 bases, and 8 bases separated the two germline ends. In DNA, the CDR3 is TGCAGCGTTGGGACGGTTTACGAGCAGTACTTC. It encodes CSVGTVYEQYF.

This clonotype has a single count. The rearrangement links TRBV12-3 or TRBV12-4 to TRBJ2-3; D might be TRBD1 (6 bases). CDR3 length: 17 residues. Trimming left V 5 bases short and J 4 bases short, with 22 bases between. The CDR3 DNA reads as TGTGCCAGCAGTCGCACCAACAGGGCACAGAGCGCAGATACGCAGTATTTT. Protein product: CASSRTNRAQSADTQYF.

V is TRBV3-1 and J is TRBJ2-2, with TRBD1 matching 7 bases. With 6 bases clipped from V and 9 bases from J, the junction kept 16 bases outside the gene matches. CDR3 length equals 16 residues. Germline assignment: CDR1 LGHDT and CDR2 YNNKEL (reference sequence). The CDR3 sequence: CASRGATGVMGRELFF. CDR3 nucleotides: TGTGCCAGCAGGGGGGCTACAGGGGTGATGGGCCGGGAGCTGTTTTTT.

This clonotype was seen many times. The J gene is TRBJ2-7, the V gene TRBV20-1; no firm D call. The CDR3 has 13 amino acids. Germline CDR1 is DFQATT and CDR2 is SNEGSKA (reference sequence). Deletions cut 2 bases from V and 5 bases from J, with 13 bases between. The CDR3 region is CSARYYGLHEQYF. CDR3 coding DNA: TGCAGTGCTAGATATTACGGTCTCCACGAGCAGTACTTC.

There are a few counts of this clonotype. The CDR3 reads CSANWGAGELFF. DNA of the CDR3: TGCAGTGCCAATTGGGGGGCCGGGGAGCTGTTTTTT. The chain uses TRBV20-1 and TRBJ2-2; D is perhaps TRBD2 (6 bases). Germline V gene data show CDR1 as DFQATT and CDR2 as SNEGSKA (reference sequence). The CDR3 sequence is 12 residues long. V lost 6 bases and J 6 bases, leaving 11 bases between the germline ends.

This clonotype was observed at least ten times. The CDR3, as DNA: TGTGCCAGCAGTTACTCTCAGGGAATGGGCGGCTACACCTTC. Its protein product is CASSYSQGMGGYTF. J is TRBJ1-2 and V is TRBV6-6; D is possibly TRBD1 (5 bases). V gave up 0 bases and J gave up 8 bases, with 13 bases separating them. CDR3 length equals 14 residues. The germline V gene encodes CDR1 MNHNY and CDR2 SVGAGI (reference sequence).

This clonotype was picked up many times. The rearrangement links TRBV7-6 to TRBJ2-6; D unresolved. Trimming pared 5 bases from V and 0 bases from J, leaving 8 bases between. The CDR3 length is 15 residues. The germline V gene encodes CDR1 SGHVS and CDR2 FNYEAQ. The CDR3 is CASSQTHSGANVLTF. In DNA form, the CDR3 reads TGTGCCAGCAGCCAAACCCACTCTGGGGCCAACGTCCTGACTTTC.

The CDR3 reads CASSLTGNDEQYF. The CDR3 nucleotides are TGTGCCAGCAGCTTGACAGGGAACGACGAGCAGTACTTC. V is TRBV5-5 and J is TRBJ2-7; possibly TRBD1 for D (6 bases). This CDR3 comprises 13 residues. Trimming pared 1 base from V and 5 bases from J, leaving 10 bases between. CDR1 is SGHKS and CDR2 is YYEKEE in the germline V gene (reference sequence).